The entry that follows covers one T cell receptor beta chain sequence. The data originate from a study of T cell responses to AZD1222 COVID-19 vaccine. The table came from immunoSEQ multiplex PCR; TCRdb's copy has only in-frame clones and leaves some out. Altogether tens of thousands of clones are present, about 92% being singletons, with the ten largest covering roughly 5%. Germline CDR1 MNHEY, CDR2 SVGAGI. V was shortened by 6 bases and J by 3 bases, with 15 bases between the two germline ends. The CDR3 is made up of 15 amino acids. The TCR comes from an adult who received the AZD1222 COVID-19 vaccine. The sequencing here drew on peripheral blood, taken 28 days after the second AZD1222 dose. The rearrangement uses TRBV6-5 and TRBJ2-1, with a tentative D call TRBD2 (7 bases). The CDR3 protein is CASSPRGGSYNEQFF. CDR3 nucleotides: TGTGCCAGCAGCCCCAGGGGCGGGAGCTACAATGAGCAGTTCTTC.